The clone carrying this TCR beta chain is labeled medium-sized. This sample's RNA came from whole unsorted tissue. The sample is drawn from a study of tumor and adjacent non-tumor tissue in lung cancer. Turning to the study itself: Histology: under 15 adenocarcinoma, a couple of squamous cell carcinoma, 1 small cell lung cancer. Aged roughly 31 to 80 years, patients included nine to eleven men and 4 to 6 women with stage I to III disease.

CDR1 and CDR2 from the germline V gene are SEHNR and FQNEAQ (reference sequence). The CDR3 contains 14 residues. With 5 bases removed from V and 2 bases from J, the gap between germline ends came to 12 bases. Three rounds of nested PCR, following a modified ARM-PCR protocol, produced the TCRbeta library. TCRdb itself ran the multiplex PCR reads through MiXCR, one entry per CDR3 protein. The profile shows some 93,000 distinct CDR3 sequences, about 72% of them singletons. The sequence came from a man aged 55 to 70 with non-small cell lung cancer. The sequenced sample was lung tumor tissue. The chain joins TRBV7-9 to TRBJ1-1; D remains ambiguous. The CDR3 loop is CASSPRSENTEAFF. The CDR3 coding sequence is TGTGCCAGCAGCCCTCGGTCGGAAAACACTGAAGCTTTCTTT.